The 13 T cell receptor beta chains below were found in one sample sequenced in a study of blood T cell repertoires in COVID-19. Clones were read by immunoSEQ multiplex PCR, and TCRdb kept only the in-frame ones, dropping some. The sample contains about 330,000 clones, approximately 89% of which appear only once. Sequenced input: PBMCs or T cells enriched from blood (not recorded which). These receptors were collected from a man aged 25-40 years who had recovered from COVID-19.

This chain links TRBV12-3 or TRBV12-4 with TRBJ2-7, with a weak D call TRBD1 (6 bases). This CDR3 region has 13 residues. The V gene lost 3 bases and the J gene lost 7 bases, with 13 bases spanning the gap. CDR3 sequence reads: CASSFGQKEEQYF. In DNA, the CDR3 is TGTGCCAGCAGTTTTGGACAGAAAGAAGAGCAGTACTTC.

J is TRBJ2-3 and V is TRBV5-6, with 11 bases matching TRBD2. The trim removed 0 bases at V and 7 bases at J, leaving 1 base unmatched. CDR1 is SGHDT and CDR2 is YYEEEE in the germline V gene. This CDR3 is built from 14 residues. CDR3 nucleotide sequence: TGTGCCAGCAGCTTGGCTAGCGGGGGGAATACGCAGTATTTT. Translating it yields CASSLASGGNTQYF.

V gene TRBV6-2 or TRBV6-3 combines with J gene TRBJ2-5; 16 nucleotides align to TRBD2. With V trimmed by 4 bases and J by 5 bases, 10 bases remained unmatched. CDR3 length equals 18 residues. Germline CDR1 reads MNHEY; CDR2 reads SVGEGT. CDR3 sequence reads: CASSSGPGLAGGLETQYF. Here the CDR3 DNA reads TGTGCCAGCAGTTCCGGCCCGGGACTAGCGGGGGGGCTGGAGACCCAGTACTTC.

This chain uses TRBV19 with TRBJ1-2; D is perhaps TRBD1 (6 bases). CDR1 is LNHDA and CDR2 is SQIVND in the germline V gene (reference sequence). The CDR3 has 18 residues. Trimming took 7 bases from V and 0 from J, leaving 24 bases between them. For the CDR3, the DNA is TGTGCCAGTACTACCGGGGGGGCAGCCCAAGATACTAACTATGGCTACACCTTC. Its protein product is CASTTGGAAQDTNYGYTF.

Within the sample, this clone is medium-sized. The chain couples TRBV5-1 to TRBJ1-1, with 12 bases aligning to TRBD1. Germline V gives CDR1 SGHRS, CDR2 YFSETQ. Trimming took 4 bases from V and 4 from J; bases not matched to a gene: 8. This CDR3 has 16 residues. The CDR3 coding sequence is TGCGCCAGCAGCGTTGGGACAGGGGGCTTTGGCACTGAAGCTTTCTTT. Translated: CASSVGTGGFGTEAFF.

J is TRBJ1-2 and V is TRBV28; possibly TRBD1 for D (5 bases). Deletions cut 5 bases from V and 7 bases from J, with 8 bases between. The CDR3 runs to 11 residues. The germline V gene encodes CDR1 MDHEN and CDR2 SYDVKM. CDR3 sequence (DNA): TGTGCCAGCAGTACACAGGTTGGCTACACCTTC. This translates into CASSTQVGYTF.

The chain combines TRBV14 with TRBJ2-3; possible D gene TRBD2, 6 bases. Trimming took off 4 bases at V and 2 bases at J, with 7 bases between the two ends. This CDR3 spans 13 amino acids. CDR1 is SGHDN, CDR2 FVKESK, per germline. The CDR3 loop reads CASSPGLTDTQYF. Written as DNA, the CDR3 is TGTGCCAGCAGCCCGGGACTCACAGATACGCAGTATTTT.

The sample holds a few counts of this clone. This rearrangement joins TRBV28 to TRBJ1-2; 8 bases agree with TRBD1. Germline CDR1 and CDR2: MDHEN and SYDVKM. V was pared by 7 bases and J by 2 bases, with 9 bases of the junction left unmatched. This CDR3 has 15 residues. DNA of the CDR3: TGTGCCAGCACCGGACAGGGTGGATGGAACTATGGCTACACCTTC. It codes for CASTGQGGWNYGYTF.

The chain links TRBV4-1 to TRBJ2-7; D is unresolved. The germline V and J ends were trimmed by 0 bases and 2 bases, with 11 bases remaining between them. The CDR3 has 15 residues. CDR1 is MGHRA, CDR2 YSYEKL, per germline. DNA for the CDR3: TGCGCCAGCAGCCAAGATAGGAGACTGACCTACGAGCAGTACTTC. It yields the protein CASSQDRRLTYEQYF.

The chain employs TRBV28 and TRBJ1-2; 10 bases line up with TRBD1. Germline CDR1 reads MDHEN; CDR2 reads SYDVKM. CDR3 length: 14 residues. CDR3 DNA: TGTGCTGTTGTGCCCGGGACAGGGGTCTATGGCTACACCTTC. Translation gives CAVVPGTGVYGYTF.

The rearrangement uses TRBV2 and TRBJ1-1; D is unclear. Looked up from germline, CDR1 is SNHLY and CDR2 is FYNNEI. The CDR3 has 14 amino acids. V lost 5 bases to trimming and J lost 5 bases, with 15 bases between them. For the CDR3, the DNA is TGTGCCAGCAGTTCCTTGAGAGGCCGGACTGAAGCTTTCTTT. Translating it yields CASSSLRGRTEAFF. The whole variable domain, remainder taken from reference TRBV2 and TRBJ1-1, is EPEVTQTPSHQVTQMGQEVILRCVPISNHLYFYWYRQILGQKVEFLVSFYNNEISEKSEIFDDQFSVERPDGSNFTLKIRSTKLEDSAMYFCASSSLRGRTEAFFGQGTRLTVV.

V usage is TRBV10-1 and J usage is TRBJ2-3, with 11 bases matching TRBD2. Germline V gives CDR1 WNHNN, CDR2 SYGVQD (reference sequence). This CDR3 is built from 16 residues. V shed 3 bases and J 9 bases; nucleotides not matched to a gene: 11. The CDR3 sequence is CASSDPSGGTLGTQYF. In nucleotides, the CDR3 is TGCGCCAGCAGTGACCCTAGCGGGGGGACCTTGGGAACGCAGTATTTT.

With regard to this clone: The DNA is omitted, as the CDR3 cannot be located on it reliably, and the CDR3 follows TCRdb's listing. The chain recombines TRBV28 with TRBJ1-1. With termini counted, the CDR3 has 16 amino acids. CDR1 and CDR2 from the germline V gene are MDHEN and SYDVKM. The chain's CDR3 is CASSLWAGGASRKTFF.